This T cell receptor (beta chain) was sequenced in a study of T cells after yellow fever vaccination. Per the germline V gene, CDR1 is MNHEY and CDR2 is SVGAGI. This CDR3 region has 13 residues. One entry per CDR3 protein results from TCRdb running MiXCR on the 5' RACE reads. The table has hundreds of thousands of distinct CDR3 sequences, less than 15% seen once. Ten or more counts support this clonotype. Sequence at one end of the junction differs from germline and may be a read error. J is TRBJ2-1 and V is TRBV6-5, with D perhaps TRBD2 (6 bases). This sample comprised PBMCs, obtained on the day of the yellow fever booster vaccination. The source is a man between 25 and 39 years old who received the YFV17D yellow fever vaccine. CDR3 loop: CASSYGGDNEQFF. In nucleotides, the CDR3 is TGCGCCAGCAGCTACGGAGGGGACAATGAGCAGTTCTTC.